These 30 T cell receptor beta chains were all obtained from the same sample, sequenced in a study of T cell changes during pregnancy in multiple sclerosis (dated by TCRdb to the late 2010s). Preparation of the library involved the immunoSEQ multiplex PCR assay. TCRdb took this table from immuneACCESS and kept in-frame rearrangements with V and J called. Such tables lack part of the clones; where checked against another copy, unresolved V genes explain under half of the gap, and the rest is unexplained. The sample table contains approximately 100,000 clones; only one count was recorded for 80% to 95% of them. Approximately 4.5% of the sample lies in the top ten. The specimen was peripheral blood, collected in the first trimester of pregnancy. The receptors derive from a female donor with multiple sclerosis, enrolled in a pregnancy study.

The J gene is TRBJ1-2, the V gene TRBV10-3; D call uncertain. The ends were cut back, 0 bases at V and 8 bases at J, with 10 bases in the middle. Per germline, CDR1 ENHRY and CDR2 SYGVKD. This CDR3 has 13 amino acids. CDR3 sequence: CAISESDRYGYTF. Written as DNA, the CDR3 is TGTGCCATCAGTGAGTCAGATAGATACGGCTACACCTTC.

The chain couples TRBV7-2 to TRBJ1-1; possible D gene TRBD1, 5 bases. Germline V gene lookup returns CDR1 SGHTA and CDR2 FQGNSA. The CDR3 totals 15 residues. V lost 2 bases to trimming and J lost 1 base, with 11 bases between them. CDR3 in DNA: TGTGCCAGCAGCTTACAATCGACAGCGAACACTGAAGCTTTCTTT. Amino acid sequence: CASSLQSTANTEAFF. Drawing the rest from reference TRBV7-2 and TRBJ1-1, the complete variable domain is GAGVSQSPSNKVTEKGKDVELRCDPISGHTALYWYRQSLGQGLEFLIYFQGNSAPDKSGLPSDRFSAERTGGSVSTLTIQRTQQEDSAVYLCASSLQSTANTEAFFGQGTRLTVV.

The V call is TRBV6-6, the J call TRBJ1-1, with 8 nucleotides matching TRBD1. CDR1 and CDR2 from the germline V gene are MNHNY and SVGAGI (reference sequence). V was clipped by 4 bases and J by 4 bases; unmatched bases: 11. CDR3 length equals 16 residues. The CDR3 is CASSLDREVGATEAFF. The CDR3 DNA reads as TGTGCCAGCAGTTTGGACAGGGAAGTTGGGGCCACTGAAGCTTTCTTT.

A single count supports this clone. A junction boundary mismatches the germline segment, possibly from a read error. The rearrangement joins TRBV6-6 to TRBJ1-3, with 7 bases that match TRBD1. This CDR3 is 14 amino acids long. CDR1 and CDR2 (germline): MNHNY, SVGAGI (reference sequence). CDR3 in amino acids: CASNYRGSGNTIYF. Here the CDR3 DNA reads TGTGCCAGCAATTACAGGGGTTCTGGAAACACCATATATTTT.

A single count supports this clone. The V call is TRBV7-6, the J call TRBJ1-1, with D possibly TRBD1 on 5 matching bases. V lost 1 base to trimming and J lost 0 bases, with 18 bases between them. CDR1 and CDR2 from the germline V gene are SGHVS and FNYEAQ. The CDR3 loop spans 18 amino acids. The CDR3 loop reads CASSLEAPASDMNTEAFF. CDR3 coding DNA: TGTGCCAGCAGCTTAGAAGCCCCGGCTTCGGACATGAACACTGAAGCTTTCTTT. The full variable domain, its missing parts supplied by reference TRBV7-6 and TRBJ1-1, is GAGVSQSPRYKVTKRGQDVALRCDPISGHVSLYWYRQALGQGPEFLTYFNYEAQQDKSGLPNDRFSAERPEGSISTLTIQRTEQRDSAMYRCASSLEAPASDMNTEAFFGQGTRLTVV.

This clone has just one count. The junction departs from germline at one end; a sequencing error may be responsible. V is TRBV5-4 and J is TRBJ2-3; D might be TRBD1 (5 bases). There are 17 residues in the CDR3. The germline V gene has CDR1 SGHNT and CDR2 YYREEE (reference sequence). Here the CDR3 DNA reads TGTGTCAGCAGCTTGTTAGGACACCGAATTAGCACAGATACGCAGTATTTT. Translating gives CVSSLLGHRISTDTQYF.

The chain combines TRBV27 with TRBJ2-7; TRBD2 might be the D (5 bases). Germline loops: CDR1 MNHEY, CDR2 SMNVEV (reference sequence). The ends were cut back, 2 bases at V and 0 bases at J, with 11 bases in the middle. The CDR3 is 15 amino acids. This chain's CDR3 is CASSLVAPGSYEQYF. The CDR3 region has the DNA TGTGCCAGCAGTTTAGTAGCGCCAGGCTCCTACGAGCAGTACTTC.

This chain uses TRBV30 with TRBJ1-2, with D unresolved. Trimming took 1 base from V and 5 from J, leaving 11 bases between them. CDR3 length equals 13 residues. Germline V CDR1 and CDR2: GTSNPN, SVGIG (reference sequence). CDR3 in amino acids: CAWSAAPRYGYTF. The CDR3 DNA follows: TGTGCCTGGAGTGCGGCCCCGCGGTATGGCTACACCTTC. Full variable domain (missing parts from reference TRBV30 and TRBJ1-2): SQTIHQWPATLVQPVGSPLSLECTVEGTSNPNLYWYRQAAGRGLQLLFYSVGIGQISSEVPQNLSASRPQDRQFILSSKKLLLSDSGFYLCAWSAAPRYGYTFGSGTRLTVV.

The CDR3 DNA follows: TGCAGCGTGGGGGGGACGTCAAAGAACACTGAAGCTTTCTTT. Protein: CSVGGTSKNTEAFF. The chain is built from TRBV29-1 and TRBJ1-1; D may be TRBD1 (5 bases). Germline loops: CDR1 SQVTM, CDR2 ANQGSEA. This CDR3 spans 14 amino acids. Trimming took 6 bases from V and 1 from J, leaving 15 bases between them.

The gene calls are TRBV7-4 and TRBJ1-5; 10 bases are a match to TRBD1. The germline gives CDR1 SGHVT, CDR2 SQSDAQ. CDR3 length equals 19 residues. The V and J ends lost 1 base and 0 bases, in that order; junction bases with no gene match: 9. CDR3 coding DNA: TGTGCCAGCAGCTTAGACCCAAAGGGACAGGGGTATAGCAATCAGCCCCAGCATTTT. Translation: CASSLDPKGQGYSNQPQHF.

This clone was seen once. The chain uses TRBV27 and TRBJ2-7; 12 nucleotides align to TRBD1. Germline CDR1 MNHEY, CDR2 SMNVEV (reference sequence). The ends lost 6 bases at V and 6 bases at J; junction bases unmatched: 12. The CDR3 is made up of 16 amino acids. The CDR3 coding sequence is TGTGCCAGCAGCTCATTCCCGGGACAGGGGGCAAGCGAGCAGTACTTC. It codes for CASSSFPGQGASEQYF.

In its sample, this clone was seen a few times. The chain links TRBV7-3 to TRBJ2-6; D uncertain. The V gene lost 5 bases and the J gene lost 0 bases, with 8 bases spanning the gap. The CDR3 runs to 15 residues. Per germline, CDR1 SGHTA and CDR2 FQGTGA. CDR3: CASSPQISGANVLTF. For the CDR3, the DNA is TGTGCCAGCAGCCCGCAGATCTCTGGGGCCAACGTCCTGACTTTC.

This chain connects TRBV5-1 to TRBJ2-1; D unresolved. V shed 5 bases and J shed 7 bases, with 10 bases lying between them. The CDR3 runs 12 residues. In germline, CDR1 is SGHRS, CDR2 YFSETQ. CDR3 region: CASRSHSNEQFF. CDR3 bases: TGCGCCAGCAGGTCTCACTCGAATGAGCAGTTCTTC.

V usage is TRBV29-1 and J usage is TRBJ2-5, with 14 nucleotides matching TRBD2. The CDR3 covers 14 residues. V lost 6 bases to trimming and J lost 3 bases; unmatched junction nucleotides: 3. CDR1 is SQVTM, CDR2 ANQGSEA, per germline. Here the CDR3 DNA reads TGCAGCGTCTTGGGACTAGCGGGGGAAGAGACCCAGTACTTC. Encoded protein: CSVLGLAGEETQYF.

The rearrangement uses TRBV2 and TRBJ2-5, with D tentatively TRBD1 (5 bases). Germline CDR1 and CDR2: SNHLY and FYNNEI. Trimming left V 3 bases short and J 5 bases short, with 13 bases between. This CDR3 contains 14 residues. The CDR3 region has the DNA TGTGCCAGCAGTGATTTCCAGGGTGGGGAGACCCAGTACTTC. Protein sequence: CASSDFQGGETQYF.

The chain couples TRBV15 to TRBJ1-2, with 7 bases matching TRBD1. The germline V gene encodes CDR1 LNHNV and CDR2 YYDKDF (reference sequence). The junction had 10 bases not matched to a gene; V was cut back by 1 base and J by 2 bases. The CDR3 sequence is 17 residues long. CDR3 sequence: CATSRGGGQKNNYGYTF. CDR3 sequence (DNA): TGTGCCACCAGCAGAGGTGGGGGACAGAAAAACAACTATGGCTACACCTTC.

The rearrangement joins TRBV7-9 to TRBJ2-1, with D tentatively TRBD2 (6 bases). This CDR3 spans 15 amino acids. Germline V gives CDR1 SEHNR, CDR2 FQNEAQ (reference sequence). The V end was cut by 6 bases, the J end by 8 bases, with 20 bases between. The CDR3 region is CASRERRVGGDEQFF. In DNA form, the CDR3 reads TGTGCCAGCAGGGAGCGCAGGGTAGGAGGGGATGAGCAGTTCTTC.

The chain uses TRBV7-9 and TRBJ2-3; TRBD2 matches 8 bases. With 8 bases clipped from V and 2 bases from J, the junction kept 9 bases outside the gene matches. The germline gives CDR1 SEHNR, CDR2 FQNEAQ (reference sequence). This CDR3 has 15 amino acids. This chain's CDR3 is CASLNGGELTDTQYF. CDR3 coding DNA: TGTGCCAGCTTAAACGGGGGGGAACTCACAGATACGCAGTATTTT.

The chain employs TRBV19 and TRBJ2-3, with 9 nucleotides matching TRBD2. The CDR3 loop spans 17 amino acids. V shed 1 base, J shed 7 bases, and the junction held 12 bases outside the gene matches. CDR1 and CDR2 (germline): LNHDA, SQIVND (reference sequence). Here the CDR3 reads CASSIVGLAGNLNTQYF. The CDR3 bases are TGTGCCAGTAGTATAGTAGGGCTAGCGGGGAATCTGAATACGCAGTATTTT.

DNA of the CDR3: TGTGCCACGACCTTTCTGGGGGGGTGGAATGAAAAACTGTTTTTT. It specifies CATTFLGGWNEKLFF. J is TRBJ1-4 and V is TRBV6-1; D is possibly TRBD1 (5 bases). Trimming removed 10 bases from V and 5 bases from J, with 20 bases in between. The CDR3 consists of 15 residues. Germline CDR1 is MNHNS and CDR2 is SASEGT.

This chain links TRBV5-6 with TRBJ1-2; 7 nucleotides align to TRBD1. V shed 3 bases and J 0 bases; nucleotides not matched to a gene: 11. This CDR3 spans 17 amino acids. Germline V gene data show CDR1 as SGHDT and CDR2 as YYEEEE. CDR3 amino acids: CASSSRQGERANYGYTF. DNA for the CDR3: TGTGCCAGCAGCTCAAGACAGGGTGAGAGAGCTAACTATGGCTACACCTTC.

The chain is built from TRBV5-6 and TRBJ2-7; 11 bases are shared with TRBD2. The CDR3 totals 16 residues. The ends lost 3 bases at V and 3 bases at J; junction bases unmatched: 8. Germline V gene data show CDR1 as SGHDT and CDR2 as YYEEEE. CDR3 sequence (DNA): TGTGCCAGCAGCTGGGGCACTAGCGGGAGTTTCTACGAGCAGTACTTC. It translates to CASSWGTSGSFYEQYF.

The rearrangement joins TRBV30 to TRBJ1-1; 9 positions match TRBD1. Germline lookup yields CDR1 GTSNPN and CDR2 SVGIG (reference sequence). Germline trimming cut 4 bases from V and 7 bases from J; bases unmatched to any gene: 13. This CDR3 is 15 amino acids long. CDR3 bases: TGTGCCTGGAACCCGGGACAGGGCCCAACTGGTGAAGCTTTCTTT. This encodes CAWNPGQGPTGEAFF.

The chain links TRBV5-4 to TRBJ1-2; tentative D call: TRBD1 (5 bases). The germline gives CDR1 SGHNT, CDR2 YYREEE (reference sequence). The ends were cut back, 4 bases at V and 6 bases at J, with 16 bases in the middle. The CDR3 runs 14 residues. CDR3: CASSAAGQRDGYTF. Here the CDR3 DNA reads TGTGCCAGCAGCGCAGCCGGACAAAGGGATGGCTACACCTTC. Complete variable domain (other parts from reference TRBV5-4 and TRBJ1-2): ETGVTQSPTHLIKTRGQQVTLRCSSQSGHNTVSWYQQALGQGPQFIFQYYREEENGRGNFPPRFSGLQFPNYSSELNVNALELDDSALYLCASSAAGQRDGYTFGSGTRLTVV.

The chain employs TRBV30 and TRBJ1-4, with 9 bases that match TRBD1. Germline assignment: CDR1 GTSNPN and CDR2 SVGIG (reference sequence). Trimming cost V 2 bases and J 8 bases; bases outside gene matches: 9. The length of the CDR3 is 15 residues. The CDR3 loop reads CAWSTGTGSGEKLFF. The CDR3 region has the DNA TGTGCCTGGAGTACCGGGACAGGGTCGGGGGAAAAACTGTTTTTT.

Remarks on this clone: This sample includes further DNA sequences coding for the same CDR3. This chain links TRBV9 with TRBJ1-5; 8 nucleotides align to TRBD1. V gave up 3 bases and J gave up 4 bases; unmatched junction bases: 6. Looked up from germline, CDR1 is SGDLS and CDR2 is YYNGEE. The CDR3 contains 15 residues. The CDR3 coding sequence is TGTGCCAGCAGCGCCGGGACAGGACTAAATCAGCCCCAGCATTTT. Amino acids: CASSAGTGLNQPQHF.

The chain recombines TRBV5-1 with TRBJ2-7, with 9 bases aligning to TRBD1. CDR3 size: 16 residues. The V gene end was trimmed by 0 bases and the J gene end by 2 bases; junction bases not matched to a gene: 6. Germline V gene lookup returns CDR1 SGHRS and CDR2 YFSETQ. CDR3 nucleotide sequence: TGCGCCAGCAGCTTGGGGGCGGGGACAGGGACCTACGAGCAGTACTTC. Protein product: CASSLGAGTGTYEQYF.

This rearrangement joins TRBV11-2 to TRBJ2-7, with a tentative D call TRBD1 (5 bases). The CDR3 consists of 16 residues. Germline CDR1 and CDR2: SGHAT and FQNNGV. V was trimmed by 5 bases and J by 5 bases, leaving 22 bases between them. CDR3 bases: TGTGCCAGCAGCCCGAGTGACAGTTTGGGCCTCGACGAGCAGTACTTC. It translates to CASSPSDSLGLDEQYF.

The V and J genes are TRBV9 and TRBJ2-7; 9 bases line up with TRBD1. Germline CDR1 is SGDLS and CDR2 is YYNGEE. The CDR3 loop spans 14 amino acids. V shed 3 bases and J 5 bases; nucleotides not matched to a gene: 6. The CDR3 region has the DNA TGTGCCAGCAGCGAAGGGGACAGGGAGAACGAGCAGTACTTC. Its protein product is CASSEGDRENEQYF.

The CDR3 region has the DNA TGTGCCAGCAGCGTAGGCGGGGGCCCGGGAGAGACCCAGTACTTC. Its protein product is CASSVGGGPGETQYF. This chain joins TRBV9 and TRBJ2-5; weak D call: TRBD2 (7 bases). The V end lost 0 bases, the J end lost 4 bases, and 13 bases lay between the germline ends. The CDR3 spans 15 residues. Germline CDR1 and CDR2: SGDLS and YYNGEE.